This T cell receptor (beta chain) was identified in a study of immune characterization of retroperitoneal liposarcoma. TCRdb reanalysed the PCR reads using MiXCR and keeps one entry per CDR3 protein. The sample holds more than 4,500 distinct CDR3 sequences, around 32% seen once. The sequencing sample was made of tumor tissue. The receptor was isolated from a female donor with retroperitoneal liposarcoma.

CDR3 loop: CASSSSRNTEAFF. CDR3 in DNA: TGTGCCAGCAGTTCTTCCAGAAACACTGAAGCTTTCTTT. V and J are TRBV12-3 or TRBV12-4 and TRBJ1-1; no clear D gene. V was trimmed by 4 bases and J by 2 bases, leaving 8 bases between them. The CDR3 is 13 residues long.